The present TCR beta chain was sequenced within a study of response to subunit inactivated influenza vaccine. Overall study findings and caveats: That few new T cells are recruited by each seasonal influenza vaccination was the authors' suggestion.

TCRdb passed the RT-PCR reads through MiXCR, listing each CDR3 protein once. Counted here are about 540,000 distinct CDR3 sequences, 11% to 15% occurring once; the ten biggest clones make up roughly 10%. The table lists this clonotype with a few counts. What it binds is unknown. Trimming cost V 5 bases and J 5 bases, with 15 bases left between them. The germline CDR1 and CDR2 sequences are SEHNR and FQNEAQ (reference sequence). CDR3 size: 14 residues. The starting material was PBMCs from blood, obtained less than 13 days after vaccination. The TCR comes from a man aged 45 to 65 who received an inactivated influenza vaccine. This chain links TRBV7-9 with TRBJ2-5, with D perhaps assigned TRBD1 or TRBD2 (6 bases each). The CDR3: CASSPIGGPETQYF. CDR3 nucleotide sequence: TGTGCCAGCAGCCCCATCGGGGGCCCGGAGACCCAGTACTTC.